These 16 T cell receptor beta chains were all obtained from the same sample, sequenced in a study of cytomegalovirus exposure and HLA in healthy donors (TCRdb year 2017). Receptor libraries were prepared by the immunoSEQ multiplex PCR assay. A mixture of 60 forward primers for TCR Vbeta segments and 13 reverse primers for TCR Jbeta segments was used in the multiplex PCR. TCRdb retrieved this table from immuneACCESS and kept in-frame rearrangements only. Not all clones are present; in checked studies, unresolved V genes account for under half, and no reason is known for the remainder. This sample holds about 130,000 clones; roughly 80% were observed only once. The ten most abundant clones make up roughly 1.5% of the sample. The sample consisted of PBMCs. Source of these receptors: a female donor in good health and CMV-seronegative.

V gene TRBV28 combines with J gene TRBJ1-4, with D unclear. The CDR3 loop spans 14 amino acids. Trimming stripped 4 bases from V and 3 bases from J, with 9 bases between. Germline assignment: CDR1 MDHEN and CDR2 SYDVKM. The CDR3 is CASSWAGSNEKLFF. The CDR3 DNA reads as TGTGCCAGCAGTTGGGCCGGATCTAATGAAAAACTGTTTTTT.

CDR3 in DNA: TGCGCCAGCAGCGCGGGACAGGGAGGGGTGGCTGAAGCTTTCTTT. As protein: CASSAGQGGVAEAFF. The genes are TRBV5-1 and TRBJ1-1; 9 bases are shared with TRBD1. The CDR3 consists of 15 residues. V shed 4 bases and J 6 bases; nucleotides not matched to a gene: 10. Per the germline V gene, CDR1 is SGHRS and CDR2 is YFSETQ.

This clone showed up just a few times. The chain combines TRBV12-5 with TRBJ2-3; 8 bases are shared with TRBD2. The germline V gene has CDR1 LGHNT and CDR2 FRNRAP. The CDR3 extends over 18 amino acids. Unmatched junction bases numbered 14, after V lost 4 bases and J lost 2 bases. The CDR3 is CASGSTHDGLAVTDTQYF. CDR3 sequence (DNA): TGTGCTAGTGGTTCCACGCACGACGGACTAGCCGTCACAGATACGCAGTATTTT.

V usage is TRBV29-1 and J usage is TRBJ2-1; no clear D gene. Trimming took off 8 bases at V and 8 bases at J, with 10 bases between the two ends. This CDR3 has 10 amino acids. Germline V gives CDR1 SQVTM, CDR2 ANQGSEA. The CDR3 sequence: CSTYHDEQFF. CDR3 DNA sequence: TGCAGCACCTACCATGATGAGCAGTTCTTC.

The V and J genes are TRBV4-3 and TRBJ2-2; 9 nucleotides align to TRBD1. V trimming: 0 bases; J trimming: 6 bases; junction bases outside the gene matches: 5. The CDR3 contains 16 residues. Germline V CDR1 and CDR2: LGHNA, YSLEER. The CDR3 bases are TGCGCCAGCAGCCAAGAGGGGACAGGGTTCTCCGGGGAGCTGTTTTTT. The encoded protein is CASSQEGTGFSGELFF.

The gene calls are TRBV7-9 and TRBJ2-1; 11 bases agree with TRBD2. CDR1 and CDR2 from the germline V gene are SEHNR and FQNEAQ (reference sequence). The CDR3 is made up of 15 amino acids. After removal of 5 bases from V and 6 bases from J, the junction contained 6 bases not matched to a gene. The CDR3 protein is CASSPLAGGINEQFF. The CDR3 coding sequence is TGTGCCAGCAGCCCCCTAGCGGGAGGAATCAATGAGCAGTTCTTC.

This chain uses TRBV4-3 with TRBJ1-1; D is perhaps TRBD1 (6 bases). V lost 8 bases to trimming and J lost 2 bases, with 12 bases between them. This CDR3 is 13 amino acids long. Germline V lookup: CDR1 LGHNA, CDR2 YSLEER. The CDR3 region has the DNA TGCGCCAGCCGACGGACAGCCAACACTGAAGCTTTCTTT. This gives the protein CASRRTANTEAFF.

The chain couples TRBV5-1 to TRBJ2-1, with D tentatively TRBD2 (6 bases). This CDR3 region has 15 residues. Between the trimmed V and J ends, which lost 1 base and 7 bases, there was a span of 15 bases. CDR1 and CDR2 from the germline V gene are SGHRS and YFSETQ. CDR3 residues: CASSLRGLLFNEQFF. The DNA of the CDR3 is TGCGCCAGCAGCTTGAGGGGACTCCTTTTTAATGAGCAGTTCTTC.

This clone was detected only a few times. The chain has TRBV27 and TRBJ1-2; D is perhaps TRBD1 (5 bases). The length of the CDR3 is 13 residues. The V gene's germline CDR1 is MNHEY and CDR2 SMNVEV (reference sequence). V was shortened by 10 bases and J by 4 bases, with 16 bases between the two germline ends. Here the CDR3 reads CATAGGRPYGYTF. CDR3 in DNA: TGTGCCACCGCCGGGGGACGGCCCTATGGCTACACCTTC.

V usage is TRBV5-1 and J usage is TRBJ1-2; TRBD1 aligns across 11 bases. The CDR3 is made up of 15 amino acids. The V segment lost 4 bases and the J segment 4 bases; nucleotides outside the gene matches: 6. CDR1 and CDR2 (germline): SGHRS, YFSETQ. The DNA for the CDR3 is TGCGCCAGCAGCATAGGGACAGGGGGTACCTATGGCTACACCTTC. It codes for CASSIGTGGTYGYTF.

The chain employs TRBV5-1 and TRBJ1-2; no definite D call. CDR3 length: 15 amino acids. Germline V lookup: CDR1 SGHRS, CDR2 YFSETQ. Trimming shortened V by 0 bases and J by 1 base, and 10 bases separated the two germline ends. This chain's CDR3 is CASSLGESINYGYTF. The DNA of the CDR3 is TGCGCCAGCAGCTTGGGGGAGTCCATTAACTATGGCTACACCTTC.

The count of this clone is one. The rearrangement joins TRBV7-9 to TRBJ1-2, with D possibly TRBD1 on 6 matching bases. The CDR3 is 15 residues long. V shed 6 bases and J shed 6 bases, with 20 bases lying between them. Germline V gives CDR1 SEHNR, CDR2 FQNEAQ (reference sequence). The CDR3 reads CASSEWTENRDGYTF. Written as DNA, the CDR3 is TGTGCCAGCAGTGAATGGACAGAAAATAGGGATGGCTACACCTTC.

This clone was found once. For the CDR3, the DNA is TGTGCCAGCAGTTATACCTTGGGGGGAAGCAATGAGCAGTTCTTC. Amino acid sequence: CASSYTLGGSNEQFF. V and J are TRBV6-5 and TRBJ2-1; D is possibly TRBD2 (6 bases). Per germline, CDR1 MNHEY and CDR2 SVGAGI. The CDR3 covers 15 residues. V lost 3 bases and J lost 6, with 15 bases in between.

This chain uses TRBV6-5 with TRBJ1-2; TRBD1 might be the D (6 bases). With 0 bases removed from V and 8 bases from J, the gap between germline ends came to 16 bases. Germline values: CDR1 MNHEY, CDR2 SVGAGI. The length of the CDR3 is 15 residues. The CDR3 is CASSYSARGYSGYTF. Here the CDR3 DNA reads TGTGCCAGCAGTTACTCGGCCAGGGGTTACTCGGGCTACACCTTC.

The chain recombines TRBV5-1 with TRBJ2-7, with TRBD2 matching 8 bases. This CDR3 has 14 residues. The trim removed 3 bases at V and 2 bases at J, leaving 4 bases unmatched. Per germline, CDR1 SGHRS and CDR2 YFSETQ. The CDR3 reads CASSSGGGTYEQYF. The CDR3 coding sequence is TGCGCCAGCAGCTCCGGCGGGGGGACCTACGAGCAGTACTTC. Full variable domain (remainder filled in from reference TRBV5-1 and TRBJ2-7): KAGVTQTPRYLIKTRGQQVTLSCSPISGHRSVSWYQQTPGQGLQFLFEYFSETQRNKGNFPGRFSGRQFSNSRSEMNVSTLELGDSALYLCASSSGGGTYEQYFGPGTRLTVT.

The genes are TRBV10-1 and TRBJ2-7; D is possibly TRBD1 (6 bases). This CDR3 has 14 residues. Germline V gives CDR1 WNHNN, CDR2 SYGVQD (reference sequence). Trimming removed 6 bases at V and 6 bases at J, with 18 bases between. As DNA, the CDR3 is TGCGCCAGCAGCGTACAGGGTTTCCCCTTCGAGCAGTACTTC. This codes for CASSVQGFPFEQYF.